The 10 T cell receptor beta chains below all came from one sample that was sequenced in a study of T cell changes during pregnancy in multiple sclerosis. The protocol was immunoSEQ multiplex PCR, while the TCRdb copy is restricted to in-frame clones and leaves out a portion. The table has around 68,000 clones, roughly 91% seen once. Sample: peripheral blood, taken after pregnancy. These receptors came from a female donor in good health, enrolled as a control in a pregnancy study.

The rearrangement links TRBV30 to TRBJ1-5; the D gene is possibly TRBD1 (5 bases). The V end lost 0 bases, the J end lost 0 bases, and 9 bases lay between the germline ends. Germline lookup yields CDR1 GTSNPN and CDR2 SVGIG (reference sequence). The CDR3 totals 15 residues. The DNA for the CDR3 is TGTGCCTGGAGTGTCGGAGGGGATAGCAATCAGCCCCAGCATTTT. Translating gives CAWSVGGDSNQPQHF.

The V and J genes are TRBV10-3 and TRBJ1-2; TRBD1 might be the D (6 bases). The CDR3 has 14 amino acids. V lost 9 bases to trimming and J lost 4 bases, with 18 bases between them. Germline CDR1 reads ENHRY; CDR2 reads SYGVKD. As DNA, the CDR3 is TGTGCCATTACCTTGACAGGATATTCCTATGGCTACACCTTC. It specifies CAITLTGYSYGYTF.

The chain joins TRBV11-3 to TRBJ2-1, with no clear D. Trimming removed 0 bases from V and 12 bases from J, with 12 bases in between. CDR3 size: 13 residues. The germline gives CDR1 SGHNT, CDR2 YENEEA. The CDR3 nucleotides read TGTGCCAGCAGCTTAGAGTTCCGGGTAGGGCAGTTCTTC. Its translation is CASSLEFRVGQFF. The full variable domain, with the rest looked up from reference TRBV11-3 and TRBJ2-1, is EAGVVQSPRYKIIEKKQPVAFWCNPISGHNTLYWYLQNLGQGPELLIRYENEEAVDDSQLPKDRFSAERLKGVDSTLKIQPAELGDSAVYLCASSLEFRVGQFFGPGTRLTVL.

The rearrangement joins TRBV7-2 to TRBJ2-7, with D maybe TRBD2 (7 bases). Per germline, CDR1 SGHTA and CDR2 FQGNSA. The CDR3 has 16 amino acids. V was cut by 1 base and J by 2 bases, with 15 bases left in between. The CDR3 nucleotides read TGTGCCAGCAGCTTAGTGGGTGGGGGGGCCCCCTACGAGCAGTACTTC. It codes for CASSLVGGGAPYEQYF. Looking up the rest from reference TRBV7-2 and TRBJ2-7 gives the full variable domain: GAGVSQSPSNKVTEKGKDVELRCDPISGHTALYWYRQSLGQGLEFLIYFQGNSAPDKSGLPSDRFSAERTGGSVSTLTIQRTQQEDSAVYLCASSLVGGGAPYEQYFGPGTRLTVT.

This clone was recorded only once. J is TRBJ1-4 and V is TRBV7-6; 12 bases match TRBD1. J gave up 7 bases and V 1 base, and 4 bases lay outside the gene matches. This CDR3 has 16 residues. Germline loops: CDR1 SGHVS, CDR2 FNYEAQ. CDR3 protein: CASSLGGQGAREKLFF. DNA of the CDR3: TGTGCCAGCAGCTTAGGGGGACAGGGGGCGCGTGAAAAACTGTTTTTT.

The V gene is TRBV6-6, the J gene TRBJ1-1; D might be TRBD1 (5 bases). The germline V gene encodes CDR1 MNHNY and CDR2 SVGAGI (reference sequence). Deletions cut 0 bases from V and 4 bases from J, with 9 bases between. This CDR3 has 14 amino acids. CDR3 amino acids: CASSYSGVGTEAFF. The DNA for the CDR3 is TGTGCCAGCAGTTACTCAGGGGTAGGCACTGAAGCTTTCTTT.

The V gene is TRBV30, the J gene TRBJ1-2; unclear D gene. Trimming shortened V by 3 bases and J by 4 bases, and 18 bases separated the two germline ends. Germline V CDR1 and CDR2: GTSNPN, SVGIG (reference sequence). The CDR3 is made up of 15 amino acids. CDR3 sequence reads: CAWRQDQSGPYGYTF. In DNA, the CDR3 is TGTGCCTGGAGACAAGACCAGAGCGGCCCCTATGGCTACACCTTC.

The chain employs TRBV27 and TRBJ1-6, with 9 bases identical to TRBD1. The germline V gene encodes CDR1 MNHEY and CDR2 SMNVEV (reference sequence). With V trimmed by 9 bases and J by 3 bases, 6 bases remained unmatched. The CDR3 extends over 15 amino acids. The CDR3 here is CASTQGAHYNSPLHF. For the CDR3, the DNA is TGTGCCAGTACACAGGGGGCCCACTATAATTCACCCCTCCACTTT.

The J gene is TRBJ2-1, the V gene TRBV30; 9 bases align to TRBD1. Trimming cost V 0 bases and J 1 base; bases outside gene matches: 7. CDR1 and CDR2 (germline): GTSNPN, SVGIG (reference sequence). The CDR3 totals 17 residues. The CDR3 loop reads CAWSVQQGAMSYNEQFF. CDR3 DNA sequence: TGTGCCTGGAGTGTACAACAGGGGGCCATGTCCTACAATGAGCAGTTCTTC. The full variable domain, with the rest looked up from reference TRBV30 and TRBJ2-1, is SQTIHQWPATLVQPVGSPLSLECTVEGTSNPNLYWYRQAAGRGLQLLFYSVGIGQISSEVPQNLSASRPQDRQFILSSKKLLLSDSGFYLCAWSVQQGAMSYNEQFFGPGTRLTVL.

V usage is TRBV4-3 and J usage is TRBJ2-3, with a possible D match to TRBD1 (6 bases). Trimming removed 4 bases from V and 8 bases from J, with 16 bases in between. The CDR3 is 14 amino acids. Germline V gene data show CDR1 as LGHNA and CDR2 as YSLEER. Here the CDR3 reads CASSPTWQQGTQYF. In nucleotides, the CDR3 is TGCGCCAGCAGCCCTACCTGGCAACAGGGTACGCAGTATTTT.